These 3 T cell receptor beta chains were sequenced from one sample in a study of blood T cell repertoires in COVID-19. Measured with immunoSEQ multiplex PCR; TCRdb has only the in-frame clones, and not every one. The data contain 250,000 or so clones, 70% to 90% of them seen just once; the ten biggest clones take up around 5%. Sequenced input: peripheral blood. The source is a woman aged 55-75 years with COVID-19, enrolled during active disease.

The rearrangement joins TRBV2 to TRBJ1-4; 12 nucleotides line up with TRBD1. With V trimmed by 6 bases and J by 10 bases, 15 bases remained unmatched. CDR3 size: 17 residues. Germline CDR1 SNHLY, CDR2 FYNNEI. The CDR3 loop reads CASSELGTGGLIGKLFF. The CDR3 DNA reads TGTGCCAGCAGCGAACTCGGGACAGGGGGCCTTATTGGAAAACTGTTTTTT.

J is TRBJ1-2 and V is TRBV10-3; 10 positions agree with TRBD1. Germline CDR1 is ENHRY and CDR2 is SYGVKD. J lost 0 bases, V lost 6 bases, and 7 bases had no gene match. This CDR3 is built from 16 residues. This CDR3 reads CAIRTPGTGANYGYTF. The CDR3 DNA sequence: TGTGCCATCAGGACTCCCGGGACAGGGGCTAACTATGGCTACACCTTC.

The chain joins TRBV6-6 to TRBJ2-5; the match to TRBD1 covers 7 bases. The CDR3 has 15 amino acids. Germline loops: CDR1 MNHNY, CDR2 SVGAGI (reference sequence). V was clipped by 2 bases and J by 3 bases; unmatched bases: 6. CDR3 sequence (DNA): TGTGCCAGCAGTTACCGGGGACAGATCGAAGAGACCCAGTACTTC. Translation: CASSYRGQIEETQYF.